This T cell receptor beta chain was observed in a study of cytomegalovirus exposure and HLA in healthy donors. Study findings and constraints: Investigators reported around 150 TCR beta chains as tied to cytomegalovirus. It was reported that the classifier diagnosed cytomegalovirus status with high specificity and sensitivity in both the original and validation cohorts. Highly shared variants forming one cluster were likely a sequencing artifact. In vitro data verified three CMV-associated chains as specific for CMV antigens.

V lost 5 bases and J lost 2, with 11 bases in between. The V gene's germline CDR1 is MNHEY and CDR2 SVGAGI. This CDR3 has 14 amino acids. Use of 60 Vbeta and 13 Jbeta primers characterized the PCR. The assay was immunoSEQ multiplex PCR, and TCRdb's table has in-frame clones only and misses some. This repertoire shows about 100,000 clones, about 70% found once; its top ten account for around 2.5%. This clone was found a few times. The antigen remains unidentified. Sequencing was performed on PBMCs. The chain couples TRBV6-5 to TRBJ2-3; D perhaps matches TRBD1 (5 bases). The source of this sequence is a man aged 50-60 years in good health and CMV-seropositive. CDR3 bases: TGTGCCAGCAGTCCCAGGGTCGACACAGATACGCAGTATTTT. Its translation is CASSPRVDTDTQYF.